This T cell receptor (beta chain) was found in a study of vaccination and CD4 T cells after COVID-19. The CDR3 is made up of 14 amino acids. The germline V gene encodes CDR1 KGHSH and CDR2 LQKENI. V lost 3 bases to trimming and J lost 4 bases, with 13 bases between them. Specified time point: late sampling 161 to 241 days after vaccination in a few convalescent patients. Treatment described: approximately 11-day PBMC culture with coronavirus spike peptide pools or control peptides (ViraFEST assay). Researchers reported culturing 2.1 million or so PBMCs per well with about 9.4 IU/ml IL-2 and about 10 ug/ml peptide pools. The Oncomine TCR Beta short-read assay was applied to DNA of cultured CD4+ T cells. Via MiXCR, TCRdb re-called the PCR reads, giving one row per CDR3 protein. The sample contains about 18,000 distinct CDR3 sequences, around 47% of which appear only once. This clonotype was seen more than once but under ten times. The antigen remains undetermined.

The sequenced sample was CD4+ T cells from blood, cultured in vitro, obtained about 7 months after SARS-CoV-2 vaccination. The receptor was derived from a human donor who had recovered from COVID-19. The chain has TRBV18 and TRBJ2-7, with D perhaps TRBD1 (6 bases). CDR3 protein: CASSPGNRVYEQYF. CDR3 sequence (DNA): TGTGCCAGCTCACCGGGTAACAGGGTATACGAGCAGTACTTC.